The rows below give T cell receptor beta chains drawn from one sample of a study of blood T cell repertoires in COVID-19. Measured with immunoSEQ multiplex PCR; TCRdb has only the in-frame clones, and not every one. Of a few hundred thousand clones listed, about 87% are singletons. Sample: PBMCs or T cells enriched from blood (not recorded which). These receptors all stem from a woman aged 40 to 55 who had been exposed to COVID-19. Both conserved end residues are part of each CDR3. A D gene is named only where the DNA matches it firmly. Size tells how often a clone was seen (once, few, many) or the class of an expanded clone, and some rows leave it out.

j_gene	d_gene	v_gene	abundance	CDR3nt	CDR3aa
TRBJ1-3	TRBD1	TRBV7-2	.	TGTGCCAGCAGCTTCCGGCCTCGTGATAACAGGGGGGGGAACACCATATATTTT	CASSFRPRDNRGGNTIYF
TRBJ2-2	TRBD1	TRBV4-1	.	TGCGCCAGCAGCCACCCCCGGGACAGGGCCACCGGGGAGCTGTTTTTT	CASSHPRDRATGELFF
TRBJ1-1	.	TRBV7-2	.	TGTGCCAGCAGCTTAGTCACGTTCACAGGAAGATTGAACACTGAAGCTTTCTTT	CASSLVTFTGRLNTEAFF
TRBJ2-1	TRBD2	TRBV4-2	.	TGTGCCAGCACCCAGAGGGCTAGCGGGAGTCTTTATATGGGGTCCTACAATGAGCAGTTCTTC	CASTQRASGSLYMGSYNEQFF
TRBJ1-1	.	TRBV10-3	.	TGTGCCATCAGTGAGACGGTCTTGAACACTGAAGCTTTCTTT	CAISETVLNTEAFF
TRBJ2-3	TRBD1	TRBV5-4	.	TGTGCCAGCAGCTTGGTTGGGACAGGCCTCACAGATACGCAGTATTTT	CASSLVGTGLTDTQYF
TRBJ1-4	.	TRBV19	.	TGTGCCAGTAGCAGAGGGCTAGCTAATGAAAAACTGTTTTTT	CASSRGLANEKLFF
TRBJ1-3	.	TRBV2	.	TGTGCCAGCAGTGAATCAGACACCATATATTTT	CASSESDTIYF
TRBJ2-5	TRBD2	TRBV27	.	TGTGCCAGCAGTCCCCGGATCGGACTAGCGGGGATTCAAGAGACCCAGTACTTC	CASSPRIGLAGIQETQYF
TRBJ2-1	TRBD2	TRBV7-7	.	TGTGCCAGCAGCCAGGGACTAGCTTTCTACAATGAGCAGTTCTTC	CASSQGLAFYNEQFF
TRBJ2-1	TRBD2	TRBV10-3	once	TGTGCCATCAGTGAGAGTAGCGGGAAAAATGAGCAGTTCTTC	CAISESSGKNEQFF
TRBJ1-1	TRBD1	TRBV27	.	TGTGCCAGCAGTTTAAGGGGACAGGGCCCTTCAGCTTTCTTT	CASSLRGQGPSAFF
TRBJ1-2	TRBD1	TRBV27	once	TGTGCCAGCACCATCCTTCGGGGACAGGGCGACTATGGCTACACCTTC	CASTILRGQGDYGYTF
TRBJ1-2	TRBD1	TRBV25-1	.	TGTGCCAGCAGTGATGGTCGACAGGGAGGCTACACCTTC	CASSDGRQGGYTF
TRBJ1-5	.	TRBV7-9	.	TGTGCCAGCAGCCCCCGCCAGGAAGCTCAGCCCCAGCATTTT	CASSPRQEAQPQHF
TRBJ2-5	TRBD2	TRBV28	.	TGTGCCACAGGGCGCGGGGGTGAGACCCAGTACTTC	CATGRGGETQYF
TRBJ1-2	.	TRBV7-2	.	TGTGCCAGCAGCTTCAACCAGGGGTTCTATGGCTACACCTTC	CASSFNQGFYGYTF
TRBJ2-2	TRBD2	TRBV7-2	.	TGTGCCAGCAGCTTAGCGCTTCTCTTCAGCGGGAGGGCCGGCACCGGGGAGCTGTTTTTT	CASSLALLFSGRAGTGELFF
TRBJ2-1	.	TRBV4-1	.	TGCGCCAGCAGCCATTTCCCCCCGGGCAATGAGCAGTTCTTC	CASSHFPPGNEQFF